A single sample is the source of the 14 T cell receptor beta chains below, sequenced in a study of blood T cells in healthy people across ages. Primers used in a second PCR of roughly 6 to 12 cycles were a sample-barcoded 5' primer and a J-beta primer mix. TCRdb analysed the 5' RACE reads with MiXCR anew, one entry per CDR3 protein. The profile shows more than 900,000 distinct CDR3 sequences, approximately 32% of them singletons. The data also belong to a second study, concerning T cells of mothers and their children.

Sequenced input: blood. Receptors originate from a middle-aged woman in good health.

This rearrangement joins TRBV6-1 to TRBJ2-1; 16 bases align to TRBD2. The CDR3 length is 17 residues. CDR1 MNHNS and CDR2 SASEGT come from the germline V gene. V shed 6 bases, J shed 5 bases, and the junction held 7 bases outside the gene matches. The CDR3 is CASSTSGLAGGNNEQFF. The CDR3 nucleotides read TGTGCCAGCAGCACATCGGGACTAGCGGGGGGGAACAATGAGCAGTTCTTC.

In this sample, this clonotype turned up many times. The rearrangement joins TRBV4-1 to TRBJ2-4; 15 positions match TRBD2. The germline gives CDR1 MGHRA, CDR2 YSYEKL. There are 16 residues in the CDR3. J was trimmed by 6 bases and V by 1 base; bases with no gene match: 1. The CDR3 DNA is TGCGCCAGCAGCCAAGGGACTAGCGGGGGGGGAAACATTCAGTACTTC. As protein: CASSQGTSGGGNIQYF.

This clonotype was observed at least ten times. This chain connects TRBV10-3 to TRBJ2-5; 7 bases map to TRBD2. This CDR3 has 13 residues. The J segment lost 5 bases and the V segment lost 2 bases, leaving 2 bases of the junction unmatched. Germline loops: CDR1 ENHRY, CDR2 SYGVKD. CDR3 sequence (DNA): TGTGCCATCAGTGAGGTGGGGGGGGAGACCCAGTACTTC. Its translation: CAISEVGGETQYF.

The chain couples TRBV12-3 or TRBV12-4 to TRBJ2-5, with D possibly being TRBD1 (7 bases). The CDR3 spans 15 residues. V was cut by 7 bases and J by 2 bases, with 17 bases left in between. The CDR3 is CASNLAAGQQETQYF. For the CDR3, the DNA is TGTGCCAGCAATTTGGCGGCGGGACAGCAAGAGACCCAGTACTTC.

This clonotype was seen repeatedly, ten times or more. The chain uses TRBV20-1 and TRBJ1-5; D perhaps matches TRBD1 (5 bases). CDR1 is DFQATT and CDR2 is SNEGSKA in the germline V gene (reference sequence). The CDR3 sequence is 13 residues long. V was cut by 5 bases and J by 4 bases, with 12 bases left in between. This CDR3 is CSAVRGLNQPQHF. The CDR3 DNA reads TGCAGTGCTGTAAGGGGTCTGAATCAGCCCCAGCATTTT.

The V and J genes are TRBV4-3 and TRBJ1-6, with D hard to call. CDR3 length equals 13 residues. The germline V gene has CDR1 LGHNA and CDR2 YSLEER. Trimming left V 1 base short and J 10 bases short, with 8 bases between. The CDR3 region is CASSQAERSPLHF. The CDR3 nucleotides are TGCGCCAGCAGCCAAGCGGAAAGATCACCCCTCCACTTT.

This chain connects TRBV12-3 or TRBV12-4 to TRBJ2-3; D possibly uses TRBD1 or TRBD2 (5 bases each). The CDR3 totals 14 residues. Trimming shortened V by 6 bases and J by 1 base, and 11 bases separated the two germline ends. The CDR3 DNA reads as TGTGCCAGCAGGTTGGGACGGGGCACAGATACGCAGTATTTT. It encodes CASRLGRGTDTQYF.

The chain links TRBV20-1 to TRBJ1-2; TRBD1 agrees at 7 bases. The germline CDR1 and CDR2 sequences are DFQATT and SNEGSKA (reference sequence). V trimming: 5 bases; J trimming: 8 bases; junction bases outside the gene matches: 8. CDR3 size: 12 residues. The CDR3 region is CSAQQGSGGYTF. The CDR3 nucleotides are TGCAGTGCTCAACAGGGGTCGGGGGGCTACACCTTC.

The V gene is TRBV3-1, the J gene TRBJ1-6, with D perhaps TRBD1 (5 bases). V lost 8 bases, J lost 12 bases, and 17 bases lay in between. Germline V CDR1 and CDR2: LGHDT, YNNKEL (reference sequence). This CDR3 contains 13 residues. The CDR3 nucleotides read TGTGCCAGCCTACCGGGACCGCTGGGACCCCTCCACTTT. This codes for CASLPGPLGPLHF.

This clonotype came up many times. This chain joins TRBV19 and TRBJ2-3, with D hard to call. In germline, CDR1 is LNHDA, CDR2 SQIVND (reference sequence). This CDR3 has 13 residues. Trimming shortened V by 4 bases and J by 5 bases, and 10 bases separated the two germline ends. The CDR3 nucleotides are TGTGCCAGTAGTACAGGACGACAAGATACGCAGTATTTT. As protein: CASSTGRQDTQYF.

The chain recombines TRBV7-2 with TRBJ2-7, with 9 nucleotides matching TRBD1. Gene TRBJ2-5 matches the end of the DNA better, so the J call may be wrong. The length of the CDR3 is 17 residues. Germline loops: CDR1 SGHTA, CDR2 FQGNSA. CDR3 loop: CASSIWGTGNRFETQYF. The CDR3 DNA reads TGTGCCAGCAGCATCTGGGGGACAGGGAATAGGTTCGAGACCCAGTACTTC.

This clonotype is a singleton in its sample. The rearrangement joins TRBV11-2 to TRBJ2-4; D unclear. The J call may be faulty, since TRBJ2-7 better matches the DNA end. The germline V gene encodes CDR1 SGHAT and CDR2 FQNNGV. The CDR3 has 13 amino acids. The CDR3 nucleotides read TGTGCCAGCAGCTTGAACTTTTTCTACGAGCAGTACTTC. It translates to CASSLNFFYEQYF.

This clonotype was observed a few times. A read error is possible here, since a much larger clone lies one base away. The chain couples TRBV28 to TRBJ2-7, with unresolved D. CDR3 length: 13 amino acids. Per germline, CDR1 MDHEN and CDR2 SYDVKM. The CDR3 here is CASSPPAVYGQYF. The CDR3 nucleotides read TGTGCCAGCAGCCCGCCGGCGGTCTACGGGCAGTACTTC.

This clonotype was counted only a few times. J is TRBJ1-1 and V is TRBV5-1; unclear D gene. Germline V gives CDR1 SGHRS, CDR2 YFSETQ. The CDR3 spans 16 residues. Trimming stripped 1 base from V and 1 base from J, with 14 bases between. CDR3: CASSLSMWAGNTEAFF. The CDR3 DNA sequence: TGCGCCAGCAGCTTGAGTATGTGGGCGGGGAACACTGAAGCTTTCTTT.